This T cell receptor beta chain originates from a study of T cell responses to AZD1222 COVID-19 vaccine. Study-wide points: Compared with day 0, the breadth and depth of the Spike-specific TCR repertoire rose significantly after two doses of AZD1222. Baseline serology detected seropositivity in only six AZD1222 recipients. Reportedly, close to half of spike-specific TCRs are directed against unmutated variant regions. Females outnumbered males among donors, who were mostly white British; clonal diversity was possibly underestimated.

Here immunoSEQ multiplex PCR was the method, and the copy in TCRdb shows in-frame clones only, minus some. Here the sample spans about 110,000 clones, around 87% being singletons. Turning to this clone: Its antigen is not identified.

The CDR3 contains 15 residues. In germline, CDR1 is SEHNR, CDR2 FQNEAQ (reference sequence). The V and J ends lost 6 bases and 5 bases, in that order; junction bases with no gene match: 9. The TCR was taken from an adult who received the AZD1222 COVID-19 vaccine. Sequenced here: peripheral blood, sampled 28 days after the second AZD1222 dose. The V and J genes are TRBV7-9 and TRBJ1-4; 7 bases align to TRBD1. This CDR3 reads CASSPGQALNEKLFF. CDR3 bases: TGTGCCAGCAGTCCCGGACAGGCCCTCAATGAAAAACTGTTTTTT.